The T cell receptor (beta chain) described here comes from a study of T cells in Graves' hyperthyroidism and ophthalmopathy. Broader study findings: Within blood appeared most thyroid clonotypes that had expanded above 0.001. A 13 V-J signature model discriminated ophthalmopathy versus stable hyperthyroidism. With a median lead of around 6.7 months before onset, the model predicted ophthalmopathy.

Cells are PBMCs isolated from roughly 10 ml of fresh blood. Trimming left V 3 bases short and J 4 bases short, with 15 bases between. The CDR3 runs to 14 residues. The germline gives CDR1 DFQATT, CDR2 SNEGSKA (reference sequence). Remarks on this clonotype: Its antigen remains unidentified.

RNA transcripts yielded amplified TCR beta CDR3 regions. HTBI primers drove first-round RT-PCR of the TCR CDR3. TCRdb re-derived calls from the multiplex PCR reads in MiXCR, one entry per CDR3 protein. The data hold around 290,000 distinct CDR3 sequences, with approximately 17% observed a single time. The source is a woman aged 55-75 years with Graves' ophthalmopathy. Material for sequencing was blood. The J gene is TRBJ1-1, the V gene TRBV20-1; no firm D call. For the CDR3, the DNA is TGCAGTGCTAGTCAGGATCCCCCGGGCACTGAAGCTTTCTTT. Amino acids: CSASQDPPGTEAFF.